This T cell receptor (beta chain) was recovered during a study of T cell clones after liver transplantation. Study overall: Pre-transplant mixed lymphocyte reactions yielded third-party-reactive TCRbeta sequences as comparators for graft-donor-reactive sequences. Timepoints were pre-transplant, pre-withdrawal, and after withdrawal was completed or failed. Whole-study results and caveats: Conclusions were preliminary, with small, heterogeneous patient groups.

TCRdb keeps only in-frame clones here, not all; method: immunoSEQ multiplex PCR. The top ten hold 0.99% of the sample, which has more than 95,000 clones, 82% seen once. The V gene's germline CDR1 is KGHSH and CDR2 LQKENI. V was pared by 3 bases and J by 0 bases, with 11 bases between. The CDR3 consists of 15 residues. As regards this clone: Its antigen is undetermined.

Sequencing was performed on CD4+ T cells from blood, taken before liver transplant. The source of this sequence is a human donor who received a liver transplant. The rearrangement joins TRBV18 to TRBJ1-1; no clear D. CDR3 loop: CASSPSQNMNTEAFF. The DNA for the CDR3 is TGTGCCAGCTCACCGTCTCAGAACATGAACACTGAAGCTTTCTTT.